The T cell receptor beta chain described here comes from a study of T-cell reconstitution after alpha-beta-depleted transplantation in children. In its sample, this clonotype was seen many times. Researchers prepared the TCRbeta library using unique molecular identifiers, the study reports. TCRdb re-called the PCR reads through MiXCR, storing one row per CDR3 protein. The sample carries a few hundred thousand distinct CDR3 sequences, more than 10% recorded once. The sequences come from PBMCs, collected from the stem cell graft. This TCR derives from a human donor who donated a stem cell graft to a child with Fanconi anemia.

This CDR3 reads CASSEQGYTEAFF. The CDR3 DNA is TGCGCCAGCAGTGAACAGGGTTACACTGAAGCTTTCTTT. This chain uses TRBV10-2 with TRBJ1-1; possible D gene TRBD1, 6 bases. CDR3 size: 13 residues. CDR1 and CDR2 (germline): WSHSY, SAAADI. The V and J ends lost 3 bases and 3 bases respectively, with 8 bases between them.